This entry lists 17 T cell receptor beta chains sequenced from one sample in a study of cytomegalovirus exposure and HLA in healthy donors. PCR used 60 Vbeta primers and 13 Jbeta primers. The assay was immunoSEQ multiplex PCR, and TCRdb's table has in-frame clones only and misses some. The sample holds roughly 150,000 clones, about 64% seen once. Sequences were obtained from PBMCs. These receptors all stem from a woman aged 25 to 45 in good health and CMV-seropositive.

The genes are TRBV9 and TRBJ2-3; 13 bases are shared with TRBD2. V gave up 4 bases and J gave up 9 bases; unmatched junction bases: 8. The CDR3 sequence is 15 residues long. Germline CDR1 and CDR2: SGDLS and YYNGEE. Here the CDR3 reads CASSQGLAGVDTQYF. CDR3 bases: TGTGCCAGCAGCCAAGGACTAGCGGGAGTCGACACGCAGTATTTT.

To note about this clone: At one end the junction does not follow the germline gene, possibly because of a read error. This chain connects TRBV30 to TRBJ2-1; 8 bases are shared with TRBD2. This CDR3 is built from 15 residues. The germline gives CDR1 GTSNPN, CDR2 SVGIG (reference sequence). The CDR3 DNA reads as TGTGCCTGGGGTGTTCGGGGGGGGCTCGGAAATGAGCAGTTCTTC. Translated, it gives CAWGVRGGLGNEQFF.

This chain uses TRBV28 with TRBJ2-2; D unclear. V shed 10 bases and J shed 3 bases, with 3 bases lying between them. The CDR3 has 10 amino acids. Per germline, CDR1 MDHEN and CDR2 SYDVKM. CDR3 loop: CATYTGELFF. CDR3 in DNA: TGTGCCACCTACACCGGGGAGCTGTTTTTT.

The chain has TRBV19 and TRBJ2-6; no reliable D call. This CDR3 has 16 residues. CDR1 LNHDA and CDR2 SQIVND come from the germline V gene (reference sequence). The V end lost 3 bases, the J end lost 0 bases, and 9 bases lay between the germline ends. The CDR3 spells CASSIFPSSGANVLTF. In nucleotides, the CDR3 is TGTGCCAGTAGTATTTTTCCCAGCTCTGGGGCCAACGTCCTGACTTTC. Based on the CDR3 plus reference TRBV19 and TRBJ2-6, the full variable domain is DGGITQSPKYLFRKEGQNVTLSCEQNLNHDAMYWYRQDPGQGLRLIYYSQIVNDFQKGDIAEGYSVSREKKESFPLTVTSAQKNPTAFYLCASSIFPSSGANVLTFGAGSRLTVL.

As DNA, the CDR3 is TGTGCCAGCAGCGAAATTCAGGGGTGGGGAAACACCATATATTTT. Its translation: CASSEIQGWGNTIYF. The rearrangement links TRBV7-8 to TRBJ1-3, with D tentatively TRBD1 (6 bases). This CDR3 has 15 residues. From germline, CDR1 is SGHVS and CDR2 FQNEAQ. Between the trimmed V and J ends, which lost 5 bases and 4 bases, there was a span of 15 bases.

The rearrangement uses TRBV20-1 and TRBJ1-1; D unresolved. The length of the CDR3 is 11 residues. Germline values: CDR1 DFQATT, CDR2 SNEGSKA (reference sequence). With 6 bases removed from V and 0 bases from J, the gap between germline ends came to 5 bases. The CDR3 coding sequence is TGCAGTGCCTTTTTGAACACTGAAGCTTTCTTT. Translating gives CSAFLNTEAFF.

This sequence joins TRBV5-1 and TRBJ2-7; the match to TRBD2 covers 7 bases. Germline assignment: CDR1 SGHRS and CDR2 YFSETQ. Trimming at V came to 4 bases and at J to 0 bases, leaving 7 bases not matched to a gene. The CDR3 runs to 15 residues. CDR3: CASSRGDFPSYEQYF. CDR3 coding DNA: TGCGCCAGCAGCCGGGGGGACTTTCCCTCCTACGAGCAGTACTTC.

This chain connects TRBV5-1 to TRBJ1-4; TRBD1 matches 9 bases. Germline CDR1 is SGHRS and CDR2 is YFSETQ. CDR3 size: 13 residues. The junction had 4 bases not matched to a gene; V was cut back by 6 bases and J by 7 bases. For the CDR3, the DNA is TGCGCCAGCACCGGGACAGGGACTGAAAAACTGTTTTTT. This encodes CASTGTGTEKLFF.

This chain connects TRBV4-1 to TRBJ1-2, with D tentatively TRBD1 (6 bases). V lost 0 bases and J lost 3, with 20 bases in between. Per germline, CDR1 MGHRA and CDR2 YSYEKL. The CDR3 covers 18 residues. The chain's CDR3 is CASSQDIGVGRGHYGYTF. DNA for the CDR3: TGCGCCAGCAGCCAAGATATCGGGGTGGGCAGGGGCCACTATGGCTACACCTTC.

The V call is TRBV10-2, the J call TRBJ2-7; 7 bases align to TRBD2. Germline V gene data show CDR1 as WSHSY and CDR2 as SAAADI. The CDR3 totals 15 residues. The ends lost 7 bases at V and 6 bases at J; junction bases unmatched: 15. The DNA of the CDR3 is TGCGCCAGCAATGCCGTGGCAGGGAGGGAGGGCGAGCAGTACTTC. Its translation is CASNAVAGREGEQYF.

The J gene is TRBJ2-7, the V gene TRBV11-3; 8 positions agree with TRBD2. This CDR3 contains 15 residues. In germline, CDR1 is SGHNT, CDR2 YENEEA. Trimming cost V 1 base and J 5 bases; bases outside gene matches: 7. CDR3 sequence reads: CASSLAGGSHNEQYF. The CDR3 DNA follows: TGTGCCAGCAGCTTAGCGGGAGGGTCTCACAACGAGCAGTACTTC.

This rearrangement joins TRBV7-8 to TRBJ1-1; D perhaps matches TRBD1 (5 bases). V lost 5 bases to trimming and J lost 8 bases, with 12 bases between them. CDR1 is SGHVS, CDR2 FQNEAQ, per germline. This CDR3 has 12 amino acids. CDR3 DNA sequence: TGTGCCAGCAGCCCCAGGGTAGGGGAAGCTTTCTTT. It yields the protein CASSPRVGEAFF.

The CDR3 DNA reads TGTGCCAGCAGAGACAGGGGAAGCGCAGATACGCAGTATTTT. This encodes CASRDRGSADTQYF. V is TRBV2 and J is TRBJ2-3; 8 positions match TRBD1. CDR3 length: 14 amino acids. CDR1 and CDR2 (germline): SNHLY, FYNNEI. J was trimmed by 4 bases and V by 6 bases; bases with no gene match: 6.

This clone was seen just once. The chain is built from TRBV27 and TRBJ2-5, with TRBD1 as a possible D gene (8 bases). Germline V lookup: CDR1 MNHEY, CDR2 SMNVEV (reference sequence). The CDR3 runs 11 residues. V lost 9 bases, J lost 7 bases, and 12 bases lay in between. CDR3 residues: CASTGGATQYF. Written as DNA, the CDR3 is TGTGCCAGTACAGGGGGGGCGACCCAGTACTTC.

This clone appeared a few times. This sequence joins TRBV29-1 and TRBJ2-5, with a tentative D call TRBD2 (5 bases). V lost 2 bases and J lost 5, with 9 bases in between. Germline lookup yields CDR1 SQVTM and CDR2 ANQGSEA. The CDR3 extends over 12 amino acids. This CDR3 reads CSVERLMETQYF. The CDR3 DNA reads TGCAGCGTTGAACGACTAATGGAGACCCAGTACTTC.

V usage is TRBV30 and J usage is TRBJ2-1; TRBD1 aligns across 9 bases. The CDR3 sequence is 15 residues long. The V and J ends lost 3 bases and 7 bases, in that order; junction bases with no gene match: 10. Germline V CDR1 and CDR2: GTSNPN, SVGIG (reference sequence). The DNA of the CDR3 is TGTGCCTGGAGCGCCGGGACAGGGATGGGTAATGAGCAGTTCTTC. Translating gives CAWSAGTGMGNEQFF.

Written as DNA, the CDR3 is TGTGCCAGCAGCCCATCATGGGGGGGGGCAGGGACTGAAGCTTTCTTT. Amino acid sequence: CASSPSWGGAGTEAFF. The chain is built from TRBV7-9 and TRBJ1-1; D is possibly TRBD1 (6 bases). Per the germline V gene, CDR1 is SEHNR and CDR2 is FQNEAQ (reference sequence). V gave up 5 bases and J gave up 5 bases, with 21 bases separating them. This CDR3 has 16 residues.